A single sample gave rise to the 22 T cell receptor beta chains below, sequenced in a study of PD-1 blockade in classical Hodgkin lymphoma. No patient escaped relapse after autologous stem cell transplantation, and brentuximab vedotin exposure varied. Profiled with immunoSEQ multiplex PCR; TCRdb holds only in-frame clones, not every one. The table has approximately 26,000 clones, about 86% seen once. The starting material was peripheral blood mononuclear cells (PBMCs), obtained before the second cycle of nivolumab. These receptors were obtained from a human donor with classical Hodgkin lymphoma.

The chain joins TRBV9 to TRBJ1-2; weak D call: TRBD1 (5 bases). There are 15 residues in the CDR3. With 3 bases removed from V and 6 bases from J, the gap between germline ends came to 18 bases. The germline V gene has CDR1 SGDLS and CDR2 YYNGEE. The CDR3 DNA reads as TGTGCCAGCAGCGCACGGGACCTCCAGGGAGATGGCTACACCTTC. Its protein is CASSARDLQGDGYTF.

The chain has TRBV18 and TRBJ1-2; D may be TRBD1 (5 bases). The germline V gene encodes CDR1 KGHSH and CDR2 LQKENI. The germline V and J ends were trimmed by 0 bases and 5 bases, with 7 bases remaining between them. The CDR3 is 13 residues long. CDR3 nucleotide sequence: TGTGCCAGCTCACCACCGGGGGGATATGGCTACACCTTC. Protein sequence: CASSPPGGYGYTF.

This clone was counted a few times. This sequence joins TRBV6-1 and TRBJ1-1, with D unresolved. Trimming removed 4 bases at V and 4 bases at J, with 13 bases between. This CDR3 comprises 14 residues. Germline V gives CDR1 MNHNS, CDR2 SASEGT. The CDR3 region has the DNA TGTGCCAGCAGTGTAAAGGGCTTCGGCACTGAAGCTTTCTTT. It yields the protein CASSVKGFGTEAFF.

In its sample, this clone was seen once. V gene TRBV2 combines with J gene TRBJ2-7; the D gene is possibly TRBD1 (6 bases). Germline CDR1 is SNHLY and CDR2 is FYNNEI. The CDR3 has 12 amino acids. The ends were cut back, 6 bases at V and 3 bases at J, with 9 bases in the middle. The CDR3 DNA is TGTGCCAGCAGGGCGGACAGCTACGAGCAGTACTTC. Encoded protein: CASRADSYEQYF.

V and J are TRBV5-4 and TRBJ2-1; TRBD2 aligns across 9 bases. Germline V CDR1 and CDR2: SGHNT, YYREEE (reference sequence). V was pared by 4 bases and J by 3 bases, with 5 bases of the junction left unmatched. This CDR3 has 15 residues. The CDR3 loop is CASSPPSGVYNEQFF. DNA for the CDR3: TGTGCCAGCAGCCCTCCTAGCGGGGTCTACAATGAGCAGTTCTTC.

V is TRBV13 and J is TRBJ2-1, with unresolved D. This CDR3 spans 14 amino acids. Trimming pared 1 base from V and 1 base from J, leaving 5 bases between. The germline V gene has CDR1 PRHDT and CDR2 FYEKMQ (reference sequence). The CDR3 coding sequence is TGTGCCAGCAGCTTAGAAGTATCCTACAATGAGCAGTTCTTC. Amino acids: CASSLEVSYNEQFF.

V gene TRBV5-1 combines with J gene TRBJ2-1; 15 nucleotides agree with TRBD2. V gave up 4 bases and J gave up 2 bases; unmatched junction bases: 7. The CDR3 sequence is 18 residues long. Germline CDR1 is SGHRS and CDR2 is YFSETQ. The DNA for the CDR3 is TGCGCCAGCAGCGCCGGACTAGCGGGAGGGGTGACCTACAATGAGCAGTTCTTC. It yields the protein CASSAGLAGGVTYNEQFF.

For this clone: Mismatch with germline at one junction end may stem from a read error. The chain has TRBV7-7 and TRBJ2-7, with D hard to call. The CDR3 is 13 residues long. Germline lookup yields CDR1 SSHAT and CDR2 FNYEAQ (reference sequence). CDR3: CASSFGPSYEQYF. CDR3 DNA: TGTGCTAGCAGCTTCGGACCCTCCTACGAGCAGTACTTC.

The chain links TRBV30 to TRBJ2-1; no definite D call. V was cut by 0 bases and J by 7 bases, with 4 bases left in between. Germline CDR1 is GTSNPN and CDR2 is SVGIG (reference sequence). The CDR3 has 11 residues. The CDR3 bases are TGTGCCTGGAGTGTACGAAATGAGCAGTTCTTC. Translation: CAWSVRNEQFF.

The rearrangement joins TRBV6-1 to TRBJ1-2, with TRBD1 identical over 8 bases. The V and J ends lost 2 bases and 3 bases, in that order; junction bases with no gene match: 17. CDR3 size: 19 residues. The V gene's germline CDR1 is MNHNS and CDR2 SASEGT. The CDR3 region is CASSERFNAVDRADYGYTF. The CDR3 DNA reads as TGTGCCAGCAGTGAACGGTTTAACGCGGTGGACAGGGCTGACTATGGCTACACCTTC.

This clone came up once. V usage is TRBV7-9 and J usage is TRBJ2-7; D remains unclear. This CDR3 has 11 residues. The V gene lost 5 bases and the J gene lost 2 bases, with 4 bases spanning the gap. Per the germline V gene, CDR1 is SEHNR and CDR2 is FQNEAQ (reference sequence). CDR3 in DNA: TGTGCCAGCAGCCTTACCTACGAGCAGTACTTC. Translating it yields CASSLTYEQYF.

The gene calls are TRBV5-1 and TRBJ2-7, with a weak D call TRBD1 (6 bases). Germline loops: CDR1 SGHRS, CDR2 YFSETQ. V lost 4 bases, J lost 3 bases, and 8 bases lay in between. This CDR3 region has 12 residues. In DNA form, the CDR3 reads TGCGCCAGCAGCCCAGGGGTCTACGAGCAGTACTTC. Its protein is CASSPGVYEQYF. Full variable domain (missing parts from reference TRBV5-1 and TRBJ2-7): KAGVTQTPRYLIKTRGQQVTLSCSPISGHRSVSWYQQTPGQGLQFLFEYFSETQRNKGNFPGRFSGRQFSNSRSEMNVSTLELGDSALYLCASSPGVYEQYFGPGTRLTVT.

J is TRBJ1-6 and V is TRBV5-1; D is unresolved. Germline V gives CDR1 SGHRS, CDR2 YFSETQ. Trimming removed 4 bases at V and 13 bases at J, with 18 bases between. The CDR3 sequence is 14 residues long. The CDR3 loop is CASSLNTKGGPLHF. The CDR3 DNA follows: TGCGCCAGCAGCCTGAACACGAAGGGAGGGCCCCTCCACTTT.

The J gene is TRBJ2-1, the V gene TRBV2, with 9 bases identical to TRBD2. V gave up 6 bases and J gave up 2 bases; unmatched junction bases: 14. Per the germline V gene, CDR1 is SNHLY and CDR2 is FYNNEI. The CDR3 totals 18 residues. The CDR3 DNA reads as TGTGCCAGCAGCCTAAGGGTCCTTAGCGGGGGAACCTACAATGAGCAGTTCTTC. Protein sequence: CASSLRVLSGGTYNEQFF.

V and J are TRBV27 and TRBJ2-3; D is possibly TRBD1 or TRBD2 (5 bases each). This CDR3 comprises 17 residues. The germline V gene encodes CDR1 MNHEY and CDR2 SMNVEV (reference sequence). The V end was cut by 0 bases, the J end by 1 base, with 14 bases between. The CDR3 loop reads CASSLSDPLGGTDTQYF. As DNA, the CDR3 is TGTGCCAGCAGTTTATCTGACCCACTGGGGGGCACAGATACGCAGTATTTT.

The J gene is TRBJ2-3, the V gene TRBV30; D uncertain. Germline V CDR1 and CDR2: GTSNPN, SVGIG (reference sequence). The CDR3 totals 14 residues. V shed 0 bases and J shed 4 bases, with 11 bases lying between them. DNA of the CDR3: TGTGCCTGGAGTGTACTGGGTAGGGCAGATACGCAGTATTTT. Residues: CAWSVLGRADTQYF. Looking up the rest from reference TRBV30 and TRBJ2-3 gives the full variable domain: SQTIHQWPATLVQPVGSPLSLECTVEGTSNPNLYWYRQAAGRGLQLLFYSVGIGQISSEVPQNLSASRPQDRQFILSSKKLLLSDSGFYLCAWSVLGRADTQYFGPGTRLTVL.

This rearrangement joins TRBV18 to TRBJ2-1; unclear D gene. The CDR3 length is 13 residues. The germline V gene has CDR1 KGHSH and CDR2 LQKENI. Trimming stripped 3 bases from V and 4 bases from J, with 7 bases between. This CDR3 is CASSPDPYNEQFF. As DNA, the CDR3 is TGTGCCAGCTCACCTGACCCGTACAATGAGCAGTTCTTC.

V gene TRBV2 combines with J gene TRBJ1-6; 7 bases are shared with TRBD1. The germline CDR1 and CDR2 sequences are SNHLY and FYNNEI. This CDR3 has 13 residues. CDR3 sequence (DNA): TGTGCTATTCAGATCCAGGGGGAGATAACCCTCCACTTT. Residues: CAIQIQGEITLHF. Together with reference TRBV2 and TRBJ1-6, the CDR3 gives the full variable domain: EPEVTQTPSHQVTQMGQEVILRCVPISNHLYFYWYRQILGQKVEFLVSFYNNEISEKSEIFDDQFSVERPDGSNFTLKIRSTKLEDSAMYFCAIQIQGEITLHFGNGTRLTVT.

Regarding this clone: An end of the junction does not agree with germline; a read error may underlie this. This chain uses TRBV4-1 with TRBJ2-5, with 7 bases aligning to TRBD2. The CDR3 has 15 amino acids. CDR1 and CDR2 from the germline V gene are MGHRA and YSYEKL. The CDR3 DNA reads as TGCGCCAGCAGCCAAGGCGGTCCAGCGGGAATAACCCGGTACTTC. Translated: CASSQGGPAGITRYF.

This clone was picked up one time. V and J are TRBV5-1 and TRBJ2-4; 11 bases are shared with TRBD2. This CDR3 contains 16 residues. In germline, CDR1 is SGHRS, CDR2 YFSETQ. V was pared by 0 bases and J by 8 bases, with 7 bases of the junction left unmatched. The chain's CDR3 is CASSLDSLAGGDIQYF. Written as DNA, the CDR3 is TGCGCCAGCAGCTTGGATTCTTTAGCGGGAGGGGACATTCAGTACTTC.

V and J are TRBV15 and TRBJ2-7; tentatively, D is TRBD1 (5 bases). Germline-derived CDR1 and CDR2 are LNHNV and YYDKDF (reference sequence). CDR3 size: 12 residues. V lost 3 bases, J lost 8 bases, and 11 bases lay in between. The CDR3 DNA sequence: TGTGCCACCAGCAGGCAGCAGGGTAAGCAGTACTTC. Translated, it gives CATSRQQGKQYF.

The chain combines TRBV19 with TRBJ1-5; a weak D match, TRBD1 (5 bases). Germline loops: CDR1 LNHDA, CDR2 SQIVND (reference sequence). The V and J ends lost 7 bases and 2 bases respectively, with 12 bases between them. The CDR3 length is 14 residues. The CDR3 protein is CASNGGSGNQPQHF. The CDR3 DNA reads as TGTGCCAGTAATGGGGGTAGTGGCAATCAGCCCCAGCATTTT.